These 30 T cell receptor beta chains came from one sample sequenced in a study of blood T cell repertoires in COVID-19. Clones were sequenced by immunoSEQ multiplex PCR, and TCRdb holds only the in-frame ones, with some missing. The table has some 150,000 clones, roughly 90% seen once. The source material was peripheral blood. Every receptor here comes from a woman aged 45-65 years with acute or convalescent COVID-19.

This clone came up once. The rearrangement uses TRBV14 and TRBJ2-3; no clear D. This CDR3 is 14 amino acids long. Trimming shortened V by 5 bases and J by 1 base, and 10 bases separated the two germline ends. Germline loops: CDR1 SGHDN, CDR2 FVKESK. The DNA for the CDR3 is TGTGCCAGCAGCTATGCGCCGGGCACAGATACGCAGTATTTT. Translation gives CASSYAPGTDTQYF. The whole variable domain, remainder taken from reference TRBV14 and TRBJ2-3, is EAGVTQFPSHSVIEKGQTVTLRCDPISGHDNLYWYRRVMGKEIKFLLHFVKESKQDESGMPNNRFLAERTGGTYSTLKVQPAELEDSGVYFCASSYAPGTDTQYFGPGTRLTVL.

The rearrangement links TRBV9 to TRBJ1-1; 8 bases agree with TRBD1. Trimming cost V 5 bases and J 7 bases; bases outside gene matches: 7. Per germline, CDR1 SGDLS and CDR2 YYNGEE. There are 13 residues in the CDR3. CDR3 amino acids: CASRVLTGGEAFF. Here the CDR3 DNA reads TGTGCCAGCAGAGTACTTACAGGGGGTGAAGCTTTCTTT.

J is TRBJ2-2 and V is TRBV3-1 (or the pseudogene TRBV3-2), with 9 bases that match TRBD1. This CDR3 region has 14 residues. Looked up from germline, CDR1 is LGHDT and CDR2 is YNNKEL (reference sequence). The J segment lost 4 bases and the V segment lost 9 bases, leaving 6 bases of the junction unmatched. The DNA of the CDR3 is TGTGCCAGTTACAGGGGGCTTGGCACCGGGGAGCTGTTTTTT. It yields the protein CASYRGLGTGELFF.

CDR3 loop: CASSLGGQGINTEAFF. In DNA, the CDR3 is TGTGCCAGCAGCTTAGGGGGACAGGGGATAAACACTGAAGCTTTCTTT. This chain uses TRBV7-3 with TRBJ1-1; 10 bases align to TRBD1. The CDR3 is 16 residues long. V gave up 2 bases and J gave up 2 bases; unmatched junction bases: 5. The germline CDR1 and CDR2 sequences are SGHTA and FQGTGA.

The count of this clone is one. This sequence joins TRBV19 and TRBJ1-1; TRBD1 aligns across 7 bases. Germline V gene sequence: CDR1 LNHDA, CDR2 SQIVND (reference sequence). There are 14 residues in the CDR3. V shed 4 bases and J 5 bases; nucleotides not matched to a gene: 7. Written as DNA, the CDR3 is TGTGCCAGTAGTAAGGGACAGCGTCGGACTGAAGCTTTCTTT. Encoded protein: CASSKGQRRTEAFF.

The V call is TRBV29-1, the J call TRBJ2-1; TRBD1 is a possible D gene (6 bases). CDR1 and CDR2 (germline): SQVTM, ANQGSEA. The germline V and J ends were trimmed by 4 bases and 6 bases, with 13 bases remaining between them. The CDR3 totals 13 residues. The CDR3 sequence is CSVVWQGINEQFF. The CDR3 DNA sequence: TGCAGCGTTGTTTGGCAGGGGATCAATGAGCAGTTCTTC.

This sequence joins TRBV6-6 and TRBJ1-4; D remains ambiguous. The germline V gene encodes CDR1 MNHNY and CDR2 SVGAGI (reference sequence). This CDR3 region has 15 residues. Trimming took 0 bases from V and 8 from J, leaving 13 bases between them. This CDR3 is CASSYSKHRGEKLFF. For the CDR3, the DNA is TGTGCCAGCAGTTACTCGAAACACCGGGGAGAAAAACTGTTTTTT.

This chain uses TRBV9 with TRBJ1-1, with no clear D. The CDR3 loop spans 13 amino acids. V lost 0 bases to trimming and J lost 1 base, with 4 bases between them. The germline gives CDR1 SGDLS, CDR2 YYNGEE. The CDR3: CASSVAGNTEAFF. CDR3 nucleotides: TGTGCCAGCAGCGTAGCAGGGAACACTGAAGCTTTCTTT.

The sample holds one count of this clone. The J gene is TRBJ1-5, the V gene TRBV19; the D gene is possibly TRBD1 (6 bases). Trimming took 3 bases from V and 6 from J, leaving 15 bases between them. The V gene's germline CDR1 is LNHDA and CDR2 SQIVND (reference sequence). This CDR3 comprises 15 residues. The CDR3 DNA reads as TGTGCCAGTAGTATGACAGGAATAACCATTCAGCCCCAGCATTTT. Amino acid sequence: CASSMTGITIQPQHF.

The chain couples TRBV30 to TRBJ1-2; 8 nucleotides align to TRBD1. V gave up 4 bases and J gave up 2 bases; unmatched junction bases: 3. CDR3 length: 13 residues. The germline V gene has CDR1 GTSNPN and CDR2 SVGIG (reference sequence). CDR3: CAWTWTGNYGYTF. For the CDR3, the DNA is TGTGCCTGGACCTGGACAGGGAACTATGGCTACACCTTC.

The V call is TRBV19, the J call TRBJ2-2; tentatively, D is TRBD1 (5 bases). The ends were cut back, 1 base at V and 2 bases at J, with 8 bases in the middle. The CDR3 spans 15 residues. Germline CDR1 LNHDA, CDR2 SQIVND (reference sequence). CDR3 sequence: CASSIVRVNTGELFF. The CDR3, as DNA: TGTGCCAGTAGTATAGTCAGGGTAAACACCGGGGAGCTGTTTTTT.

This chain links TRBV6-6 with TRBJ1-1, with D possibly matching TRBD1 (5 bases). CDR1 and CDR2 from the germline V gene are MNHNY and SVGAGI (reference sequence). This CDR3 has 13 amino acids. The V end lost 0 bases, the J end lost 8 bases, and 10 bases lay between the germline ends. The CDR3 region has the DNA TGTGCCAGCAGTTACTCGAGTAGGGGAGAAGCTTTCTTT. Its protein is CASSYSSRGEAFF.

This rearrangement joins TRBV21-1 to TRBJ2-2; TRBD1 reflects the table's D call only, with no check against the DNA. TRBV21-1 has pseudogene status. The length of the CDR3 is 22 residues. CDR3 sequence: CASSKKVRDRGRDCLDTGELFF. CDR3 bases: TGTGCCAGCAGCAAGAAGGTGAGGGACAGGGGGCGCGATTGTTTGGACACCGGGGAGCTGTTTTTT.

The gene calls are TRBV19 and TRBJ1-5; 7 positions match TRBD1. V trimming: 8 bases; J trimming: 2 bases; junction bases outside the gene matches: 3. Germline loops: CDR1 LNHDA, CDR2 SQIVND (reference sequence). The CDR3 length is 13 residues. The CDR3, as DNA: TGTGCCAGTGACAGGGCTGGCAATCAGCCCCAGCATTTT. This encodes CASDRAGNQPQHF.

Written as DNA, the CDR3 is TGTGCCAGCAGCTTAACTAGAGAAGAGACCCAGTACTTC. Protein sequence: CASSLTREETQYF. This chain uses TRBV7-3 with TRBJ2-5; D ambiguous. V dropped 0 bases and J dropped 3 bases, with 5 bases sitting between them. CDR1 is SGHTA and CDR2 is FQGTGA in the germline V gene. CDR3 size: 13 residues.

The chain uses TRBV27 and TRBJ1-5; D ambiguous. This CDR3 contains 14 residues. Trimming took 5 bases from V and 7 from J, leaving 15 bases between them. The germline gives CDR1 MNHEY, CDR2 SMNVEV (reference sequence). The CDR3 DNA sequence: TGTGCCAGCAGTAATTTATACAGCCTGCAGCCCCAGCATTTT. The encoded protein is CASSNLYSLQPQHF.

The chain uses TRBV11-2 and TRBJ1-1; 8 nucleotides match TRBD1. V was pared by 3 bases and J by 3 bases, with 9 bases of the junction left unmatched. The CDR3 length is 16 residues. The germline V gene encodes CDR1 SGHAT and CDR2 FQNNGV. The CDR3 nucleotides read TGTGCCAGCAGCTTGTGGCTCGCGACAGGGGACACTGAAGCTTTCTTT. Its translation is CASSLWLATGDTEAFF.

J is TRBJ1-2 and V is TRBV25-1; 9 nucleotides agree with TRBD1. The CDR3 totals 15 residues. V was clipped by 6 bases and J by 3 bases; unmatched bases: 8. Germline V gene sequence: CDR1 MGHDK, CDR2 SYGVNS. CDR3 in DNA: TGTGCCAGCAGCGATCTCGACAGGGGGTACTATGGCTACACCTTC. Amino acid sequence: CASSDLDRGYYGYTF.

The V call is TRBV18, the J call TRBJ1-2; 8 nucleotides match TRBD1. This CDR3 is built from 16 residues. In germline, CDR1 is KGHSH, CDR2 LQKENI. V was clipped by 6 bases and J by 0 bases; unmatched bases: 9. CDR3 sequence reads: CASSPPTGESNYGYTF. The CDR3 DNA reads as TGTGCCAGCTCTCCTCCGACAGGGGAGTCTAACTATGGCTACACCTTC. The complete variable domain, with remaining parts taken from reference TRBV18 and TRBJ1-2, reads NAGVMQNPRHLVRRRGQEARLRCSPMKGHSHVYWYRQLPEEGLKFMVYLQKENIIDESGMPKERFSAEFPKEGPSILRIQQVVRGDSAAYFCASSPPTGESNYGYTFGSGTRLTVV.

The chain links TRBV3-1 (or the pseudogene TRBV3-2) to TRBJ1-1; D remains unclear. The V gene lost 0 bases and the J gene lost 2 bases, with 7 bases spanning the gap. This CDR3 has 14 amino acids. The V gene's germline CDR1 is LGHDT and CDR2 YNNKEL (reference sequence). The CDR3 DNA is TGTGCCAGCAGCCAAGAGGGAGGAAACACTGAAGCTTTCTTT. This gives the protein CASSQEGGNTEAFF.

The chain has TRBV1 and TRBJ2-1; TRBD2 is the table's D call, not checked against the DNA. TRBV1 is tagged as a pseudogene. The CDR3 has 16 residues. The CDR3 reads CTSSQVTSGGANEQFF. The CDR3 DNA is TGCACCAGCAGCCAGGTGACTAGCGGGGGGGCCAATGAGCAGTTCTTC.

V and J are TRBV21-1 and TRBJ2-1; the table's D call, TRBD2, was not checked against the DNA. TRBV21-1 constitutes a pseudogene. The CDR3 extends over 16 amino acids. The CDR3 region is CASSKVGPSGRNEQFF. DNA of the CDR3: TGTGCCAGCAGCAAAGTAGGGCCTAGCGGGAGGAATGAGCAGTTCTTC.

V gene TRBV5-4 combines with J gene TRBJ2-6; 10 nucleotides align to TRBD1. V was clipped by 2 bases and J by 0 bases; unmatched bases: 2. Germline V CDR1 and CDR2: SGHNT, YYREEE (reference sequence). The CDR3 consists of 17 residues. The CDR3 sequence is CASSFRTGGSGANVLTF. CDR3 nucleotide sequence: TGTGCCAGCAGCTTCCGGACAGGGGGCTCTGGGGCCAACGTCCTGACTTTC.

The rearrangement joins TRBV24-1 to TRBJ2-3; 11 nucleotides agree with TRBD1. Germline CDR1 and CDR2: KGHDR and SFDVKD. This CDR3 is 16 amino acids long. The V and J ends lost 5 bases and 5 bases, in that order; junction bases with no gene match: 8. The chain's CDR3 is CATSVGTGGLGDTQYF. The CDR3 nucleotides read TGTGCCACCAGTGTGGGGACAGGGGGTCTTGGAGATACGCAGTATTTT.

The rearrangement uses TRBV11-3 and TRBJ2-5, with D tentatively TRBD2 (5 bases). The CDR3 consists of 14 residues. Germline V lookup: CDR1 SGHNT, CDR2 YENEEA. V lost 7 bases, J lost 5 bases, and 17 bases lay in between. CDR3 DNA: TGTGCCAGCACCCAGAATGGGGAGTCGGAGACCCAGTACTTC. Residues: CASTQNGESETQYF.

V usage is TRBV6-5 and J usage is TRBJ2-7; D may be TRBD1 (5 bases). Germline V lookup: CDR1 MNHEY, CDR2 SVGAGI. The CDR3 runs to 15 residues. The V and J ends lost 6 bases and 3 bases respectively, with 18 bases between them. The CDR3 nucleotides are TGTGCCAGCAGCACCCCGGAAGGCAGGGACTACGAGCAGTACTTC. Protein product: CASSTPEGRDYEQYF.

The chain has TRBV10-1 and TRBJ2-1, with D perhaps matching TRBD2 (5 bases). V lost 2 bases and J lost 6, with 8 bases in between. The CDR3 covers 13 residues. Looked up from germline, CDR1 is WNHNN and CDR2 is SYGVQD (reference sequence). This CDR3 reads CASSEKLANEQFF. The CDR3, as DNA: TGCGCCAGCAGTGAGAAGCTAGCCAATGAGCAGTTCTTC.

There are a few counts of this clone. This chain joins TRBV2 and TRBJ1-6; possible D gene TRBD1, 6 bases. Trimming stripped 3 bases from V and 2 bases from J, with 11 bases between. Germline assignment: CDR1 SNHLY and CDR2 FYNNEI. The CDR3 is 16 residues long. CDR3 sequence: CASSERGGTYNSPLHF. The CDR3 nucleotides are TGTGCCAGCAGTGAGAGGGGGGGGACCTATAATTCACCCCTCCACTTT.

The chain recombines TRBV6-1 with TRBJ2-5; 7 bases are a match to TRBD1. The V and J ends lost 3 bases and 5 bases, in that order; junction bases with no gene match: 9. This CDR3 has 15 amino acids. CDR1 is MNHNS and CDR2 is SASEGT in the germline V gene. CDR3: CASSDTRGGLETQYF. CDR3 bases: TGTGCCAGCAGTGACACGAGAGGGGGCCTGGAGACCCAGTACTTC.

The chain combines TRBV28 with TRBJ2-4; tentative D call: TRBD2 (5 bases). Germline CDR1 MDHEN, CDR2 SYDVKM. The CDR3 is 14 amino acids. V gave up 2 bases and J gave up 0 bases, with 5 bases separating them. The CDR3 sequence is CASSLAGAKNIQYF. CDR3 sequence (DNA): TGTGCCAGCAGTTTAGCGGGAGCCAAAAACATTCAGTACTTC.